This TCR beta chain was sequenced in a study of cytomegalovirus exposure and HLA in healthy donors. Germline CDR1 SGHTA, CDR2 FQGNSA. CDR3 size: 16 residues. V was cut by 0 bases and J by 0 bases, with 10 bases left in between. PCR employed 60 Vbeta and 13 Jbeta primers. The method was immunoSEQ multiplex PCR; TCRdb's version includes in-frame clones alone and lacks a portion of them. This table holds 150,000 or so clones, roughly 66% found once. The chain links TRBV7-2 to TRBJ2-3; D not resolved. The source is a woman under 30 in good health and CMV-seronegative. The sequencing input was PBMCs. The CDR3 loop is CASSLALGRSTDTQYF. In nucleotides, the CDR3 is TGTGCCAGCAGCTTAGCGCTGGGCCGAAGCACAGATACGCAGTATTTT.